This T cell receptor beta chain was recovered during a study of T-cell reconstitution after alpha-beta-depleted transplantation in children. Germline trimming cut 0 bases from V and 5 bases from J; bases unmatched to any gene: 5. CDR1 and CDR2 from the germline V gene are GTSNPN and SVGIG (reference sequence). The length of the CDR3 is 14 residues. Unique molecular identifiers were incorporated into the prepared TCRbeta library. TCRdb used MiXCR to reprocess the PCR reads, holding one entry per CDR3 protein. Found here are about 610,000 distinct CDR3 sequences, over 9.5% of them singletons; the top ten hold about 4%.

The genes are TRBV30 and TRBJ2-3; 7 bases agree with TRBD2. The source was PBMCs from the stem cell graft donor, collected from the stem cell graft. This clonotype was obtained from a human donor who donated a stem cell graft to a child with acute myeloid leukemia. The CDR3 region has the DNA TGTGCCTGGAGTGTGGGGACTATGGTAGATACGCAGTATTTT. Translated: CAWSVGTMVDTQYF.